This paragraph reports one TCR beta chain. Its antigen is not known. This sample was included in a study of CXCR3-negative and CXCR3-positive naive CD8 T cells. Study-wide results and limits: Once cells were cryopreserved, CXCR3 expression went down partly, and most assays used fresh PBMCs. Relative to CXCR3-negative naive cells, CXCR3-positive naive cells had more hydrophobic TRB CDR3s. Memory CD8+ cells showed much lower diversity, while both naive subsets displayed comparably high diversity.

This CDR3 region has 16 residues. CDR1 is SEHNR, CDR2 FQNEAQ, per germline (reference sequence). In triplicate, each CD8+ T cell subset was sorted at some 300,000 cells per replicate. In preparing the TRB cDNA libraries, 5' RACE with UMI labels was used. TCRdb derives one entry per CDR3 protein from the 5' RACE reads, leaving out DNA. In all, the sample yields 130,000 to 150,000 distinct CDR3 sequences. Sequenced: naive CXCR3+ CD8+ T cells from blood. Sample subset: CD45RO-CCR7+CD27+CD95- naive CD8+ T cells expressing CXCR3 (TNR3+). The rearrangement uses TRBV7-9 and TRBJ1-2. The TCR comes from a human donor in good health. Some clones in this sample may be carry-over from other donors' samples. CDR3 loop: CASSLADRLHNYGYTF.